This is a list of T cell receptor beta chains from one sample in a study of chemoradiotherapy in HPV16-positive cancers. Repertoires were generated with immunoSEQ multiplex PCR, while TCRdb's copy carries only in-frame clones and drops some. This table has some 4,000 clones, approximately 77% appearing once. Sampling took place from a patient who underwent chemoradiotherapy. The source is a human donor with HPV-associated anogenital cancer. CDR3s leave out the opening cysteine and the closing phenylalanine or tryptophan. Fields, in order: V gene, J gene, CDR3 protein.

v_call: TRBV19
j_call: TRBJ2-7
cdr3_aa: ASSSGTGGAYEQY

v_call: TRBV11-1
j_call: TRBJ1-1
cdr3_aa: ASSLRAGRNTEAF

v_call: TRBV6-6
j_call: TRBJ1-1
cdr3_aa: ASSTHIGGDTEAF

v_call: TRBV18
j_call: TRBJ1-4
cdr3_aa: ASSPSSGQSLNEKLF

v_call: TRBV19
j_call: TRBJ1-4
cdr3_aa: ASSQVWGEKLF

v_call: TRBV7-9
j_call: TRBJ2-1
cdr3_aa: ASSLRQGGDEQF

v_call: TRBV7-2
j_call: TRBJ2-1
cdr3_aa: ASSLNNEQF

v_call: TRBV6-5
j_call: TRBJ2-3
cdr3_aa: ASSWTAQTDTQY

v_call: TRBV30
j_call: TRBJ2-5
cdr3_aa: AWSIQDGGTQY

v_call: TRBV28
j_call: TRBJ2-1
cdr3_aa: ASSVRREQF

v_call: TRBV19
j_call: TRBJ2-7
cdr3_aa: ASSTRTGLQY

v_call: TRBV7-8
j_call: TRBJ2-3
cdr3_aa: ASSAHRTATSTDTQY

v_call: TRBV15
j_call: TRBJ2-2
cdr3_aa: ATSRVGLANTGELF

v_call: TRBV4-3
j_call: TRBJ2-7
cdr3_aa: ASSPSTGGYEQY

v_call: TRBV30
j_call: TRBJ1-6
cdr3_aa: AWSVGQGTGNSPLH

v_call: TRBV5-1
j_call: TRBJ1-1
cdr3_aa: ASSLVVSGTEAF

v_call: TRBV5-4
j_call: TRBJ2-7
cdr3_aa: ASSLGGGYEQY

v_call: TRBV10-3
j_call: TRBJ2-5
cdr3_aa: AISAGGARETQY

v_call: TRBV15
j_call: TRBJ1-5
cdr3_aa: ATSRDWDRDFATTYNSNQPQH

v_call: TRBV4-2
j_call: TRBJ1-1
cdr3_aa: ASSRQNRVTGNTEAF

v_call: TRBV27
j_call: TRBJ1-4
cdr3_aa: ASSWDRVAGNEKLF

v_call: TRBV7-9
j_call: TRBJ2-1
cdr3_aa: ASSLRQGTYNEQF

v_call: TRBV5-3
j_call: TRBJ2-7
cdr3_aa: ARRFWVAGGPYEQY

v_call: TRBV7-8
j_call: TRBJ1-2
cdr3_aa: ASSLAPGVYGYT

v_call: TRBV5-6
j_call: TRBJ1-4
cdr3_aa: ASSHGTGSGEKLF

v_call: TRBV28
j_call: TRBJ1-2
cdr3_aa: ASSSFRDQTGDYGYT

v_call: TRBV7-3
j_call: TRBJ2-1
cdr3_aa: ASSLLGGSAGYNEQF

v_call: TRBV28
j_call: TRBJ2-7
cdr3_aa: ASSSRGRERPYEQY

v_call: TRBV30
j_call: TRBJ2-3
cdr3_aa: AWSRTGGGTQY

v_call: TRBV18
j_call: TRBJ2-6
cdr3_aa: ASSPLDYRGPSGANVLT

v_call: TRBV5-6
j_call: TRBJ2-5
cdr3_aa: ASSRSATETQY

v_call: TRBV5-6
j_call: TRBJ1-2
cdr3_aa: ASSSWTVNYGYT

v_call: TRBV5-4
j_call: TRBJ1-1
cdr3_aa: ASSFGTGGWTEAF

v_call: TRBV7-2
j_call: TRBJ2-1
cdr3_aa: ASSSGGARYNEQF

v_call: TRBV2
j_call: TRBJ2-1
cdr3_aa: ASSQEGEQF

v_call: TRBV5-1
j_call: TRBJ2-7
cdr3_aa: ASSLEQGGENYEQY

v_call: TRBV11-1
j_call: TRBJ2-5
cdr3_aa: ASSPMTGGEGTQY

v_call: TRBV6-6
j_call: TRBJ1-6
cdr3_aa: ASTTQIGSNSPLH

v_call: TRBV18
j_call: TRBJ1-1
cdr3_aa: ASSQDRMNTEAF

v_call: TRBV5-1
j_call: TRBJ2-7
cdr3_aa: ASSILSGSAYEQY

v_call: TRBV27
j_call: TRBJ2-2
cdr3_aa: ASSLFSGGARTGELF

v_call: TRBV30
j_call: TRBJ1-4
cdr3_aa: AWSPHTAGVEKLF

v_call: TRBV4-3
j_call: TRBJ2-7
cdr3_aa: ASSQDGPPSYEQY

v_call: TRBV15
j_call: TRBJ2-5
cdr3_aa: ATSRQRGEGHQY

v_call: TRBV10-1
j_call: TRBJ2-1
cdr3_aa: ASSDRGKNEQF

v_call: TRBV5-1
j_call: TRBJ2-3
cdr3_aa: ASSLGPGGTDTQY

v_call: TRBV6-6
j_call: TRBJ2-1
cdr3_aa: ASSPGLAASNEQF

v_call: TRBV15
j_call: TRBJ2-4
cdr3_aa: ATSRDNGQQKNIQY